The 16 T cell receptor beta chains given below trace back to one sample, sequenced in a study of patients and donors after allogeneic stem cell transplantation. One entry per CDR3 protein results from TCRdb running MiXCR on the RT-PCR reads. The sample lists hundreds of thousands of distinct CDR3 sequences, roughly 17% occurring once. The sequencing input was blood, either unsorted or a sorted T cell fraction (not recorded which). The receptor source for this set is a human donor who was either an allogeneic HSCT recipient or a stem cell or donor lymphocyte infusion donor (not recorded which). It is not recorded whose cells these are; they may come from a transplant donor.

The rearrangement uses TRBV6-2 or TRBV6-3 and TRBJ1-2, with a tentative D call TRBD1 (6 bases). Per germline, CDR1 MNHEY and CDR2 SVGEGT. This CDR3 is 13 amino acids long. The V end lost 4 bases, the J end lost 0 bases, and 6 bases lay between the germline ends. The DNA for the CDR3 is TGTGCCAGCAGTTGGACAGCTAACTATGGCTACACCTTC. Its protein product is CASSWTANYGYTF.

This chain joins TRBV3-1 and TRBJ1-1; D remains unclear. Germline V gene lookup returns CDR1 LGHDT and CDR2 YNNKEL (reference sequence). The CDR3 extends over 15 amino acids. With 0 bases removed from V and 1 base from J, the gap between germline ends came to 9 bases. CDR3 bases: TGTGCCAGCAGCCAAGAGGAAAGAGCGAACACTGAAGCTTTCTTT. It yields the protein CASSQEERANTEAFF.

In this sample, this clonotype turned up a few times. The genes are TRBV6-1 and TRBJ2-5, with 7 bases matching TRBD1. Germline CDR1 reads MNHNS; CDR2 reads SASEGT. This CDR3 region has 14 residues. The trim removed 7 bases at V and 3 bases at J, leaving 8 bases unmatched. The CDR3 nucleotides are TGTGCCAGCAAAGACAGGGTTGTCAAAGAGACCCAGTACTTC. This sequence encodes CASKDRVVKETQYF.

The rearrangement uses TRBV2 and TRBJ2-6, with D perhaps matching TRBD1 (6 bases). The V gene's germline CDR1 is SNHLY and CDR2 FYNNEI. The CDR3 has 16 residues. Trimming removed 5 bases at V and 0 bases at J, with 11 bases between. This CDR3 reads CASSWGRTSGANVLTF. CDR3 sequence (DNA): TGTGCCAGCAGTTGGGGGCGGACCTCTGGGGCCAACGTCCTGACTTTC.

V usage is TRBV25-1 and J usage is TRBJ2-3; D is unclear. This CDR3 region has 11 residues. Trimming took 5 bases from V and 5 from J, leaving 5 bases between them. Germline V gives CDR1 MGHDK, CDR2 SYGVNS. CDR3 loop: CASSRIDTQYF. The DNA of the CDR3 is TGTGCCAGCAGTAGAATAGATACGCAGTATTTT.

This clonotype came up a few times. The rearrangement joins TRBV23-1 to TRBJ2-3; weak D call: TRBD2 (6 bases). TRBV23-1 is treated as an ORF (open reading frame) with a function not yet certain. Trimming left V 7 bases short and J 0 bases short, with 14 bases between. This CDR3 region has 15 residues. CDR3 bases: TGCGCCAGCACGAAACGCGGGACTAGCACAGATACGCAGTATTTT. Translated, it gives CASTKRGTSTDTQYF.

V is TRBV7-6 and J is TRBJ2-1, with 7 bases that match TRBD2. The germline V gene encodes CDR1 SGHVS and CDR2 FNYEAQ. The CDR3 contains 15 residues. J gave up 5 bases and V 5 bases, and 9 bases lay outside the gene matches. The CDR3 sequence: CASSRRASGNNEQFF. Written as DNA, the CDR3 is TGTGCCAGCAGCAGACGGGCTAGCGGCAACAATGAGCAGTTCTTC.

This clonotype was detected many times. The chain employs TRBV29-1 and TRBJ2-2; D might be TRBD1 (5 bases). The CDR3 totals 15 residues. V was trimmed by 7 bases and J by 5 bases, leaving 20 bases between them. From germline, CDR1 is SQVTM and CDR2 ANQGSEA. CDR3 sequence (DNA): TGCAGCGGGATGGTATCAGGGTCAGTGACCGGGGAGCTGTTTTTT. It encodes CSGMVSGSVTGELFF.

The J gene is TRBJ2-7, the V gene TRBV12-3 or TRBV12-4, with D tentatively TRBD2 (7 bases). The CDR3 totals 15 residues. The V and J ends lost 5 bases and 7 bases respectively, with 21 bases between them. The CDR3 nucleotides read TGTGCCAGCAGTCCGGACCGGGGGGCGTTCTGGGAGCAGTACTTC. This encodes CASSPDRGAFWEQYF.

This clonotype was counted a few times. V gene TRBV2 combines with J gene TRBJ2-2; D may correspond to TRBD1 or TRBD2 (6 bases each). The CDR3 sequence is 16 residues long. Germline CDR1 is SNHLY and CDR2 is FYNNEI. Trimming pared 3 bases from V and 0 bases from J, leaving 11 bases between. In DNA, the CDR3 is TGTGCCAGCAGTGATTGGGGGGCTTCGAACACCGGGGAGCTGTTTTTT. It yields the protein CASSDWGASNTGELFF.

The chain recombines TRBV29-1 with TRBJ2-3, with D unclear. Germline V CDR1 and CDR2: SQVTM, ANQGSEA. The CDR3 is 13 amino acids. V was cut by 2 bases and J by 6 bases, with 12 bases left in between. The CDR3 reads CSVESLFTDTQYF. CDR3 DNA sequence: TGCAGCGTTGAATCCCTATTTACGGATACGCAGTATTTT.

This clonotype has at least ten counts. The chain joins TRBV12-3 or TRBV12-4 to TRBJ1-6, with 10 bases fitting TRBD1. The CDR3 is 15 residues long. V lost 5 bases and J lost 10; bases outside the gene matches: 8. Here the CDR3 DNA reads TGTGCCAGCAGTCCAAGGACAGGGGGGGACTCACCCCTCCACTTT. Residues: CASSPRTGGDSPLHF.

This clonotype was recorded many times. V usage is TRBV2 and J usage is TRBJ2-7; TRBD1 matches at 7 bases. CDR3 size: 14 residues. Per germline, CDR1 SNHLY and CDR2 FYNNEI. V shed 5 bases and J 5 bases; nucleotides not matched to a gene: 9. CDR3 protein: CASSTQTGSNEQYF. The CDR3 nucleotides read TGTGCCAGCAGTACACAGACAGGGTCAAACGAGCAGTACTTC. Full variable domain (outside the CDR3, taken from reference TRBV2 and TRBJ2-7): EPEVTQTPSHQVTQMGQEVILRCVPISNHLYFYWYRQILGQKVEFLVSFYNNEISEKSEIFDDQFSVERPDGSNFTLKIRSTKLEDSAMYFCASSTQTGSNEQYFGPGTRLTVT.

The rearrangement links TRBV20-1 to TRBJ1-6; no clear D. Trimming took off 3 bases at V and 7 bases at J, with 7 bases between the two ends. Germline V gene lookup returns CDR1 DFQATT and CDR2 SNEGSKA (reference sequence). The CDR3 runs to 12 residues. This chain's CDR3 is CSASQINSPLHF. The CDR3 nucleotides are TGCAGTGCTAGCCAGATAAATTCACCCCTCCACTTT.

This chain joins TRBV20-1 and TRBJ2-7; D might be TRBD2 (5 bases). Between the trimmed V and J ends, which lost 2 bases and 3 bases, there was a span of 11 bases. This CDR3 has 13 amino acids. Germline V gene data show CDR1 as DFQATT and CDR2 as SNEGSKA (reference sequence). CDR3 bases: TGCAGTGCTAGAAGCCCTAGCATCTACGAGCAGTACTTC. Translation: CSARSPSIYEQYF.

This clonotype turned up a few times. The J gene is TRBJ2-7, the V gene TRBV4-3; D remains unclear. This CDR3 spans 20 amino acids. CDR1 is LGHNA, CDR2 YSLEER, per germline. V lost 0 bases to trimming and J lost 9 bases, with 33 bases between them. The CDR3 sequence: CASSQEASRTHRNPLVAQYF. As DNA, the CDR3 is TGCGCCAGCAGCCAAGAGGCGTCAAGGACCCACCGAAATCCTCTAGTTGCGCAGTACTTC.